This T cell receptor (beta chain) derives from a study of metastatic and nonmetastatic thyroid tumors. The table lists this clone with a few counts. A read error is possible here, since a much larger clone lies one base away. TCRdb reassembled clones from the PCR reads with MiXCR. This table holds about 39,000 clones, roughly a fifth found once. Prior to thyroid surgery, none of the patients had received any treatment. CDR3 length: 14 amino acids. Trimming removed 0 bases from V and 6 bases from J, with 10 bases in between. CDR1 SGDLS and CDR2 YYNGEE come from the germline V gene. Specimen: blood. This chain links TRBV9 with TRBJ2-1; D is uncertain. This TCR was recovered from a female donor with papillary thyroid cancer or a benign thyroid nodule (not recorded which). Some clones in this sample may be carry-over from other donors' samples. The CDR3 region has the DNA TGTGCCAGCAGCGTAGGACATAGCCGCAATGAGCAGTTCTTC. Amino acids: CASSVGHSRNEQFF.